Following are 18 T cell receptor beta chains from one sample sequenced in a study of blood T cell repertoires in COVID-19. The method was immunoSEQ multiplex PCR; TCRdb's version includes in-frame clones alone and lacks a portion of them. The sample shows 150,000 to 200,000 clones, approximately 83% of them seen only once. The sample comprised peripheral blood. Receptors originate from a human donor with active or convalescent COVID-19. The donor label of this sample is uncertain.

This rearrangement joins TRBV7-9 to TRBJ1-4; 7 bases map to TRBD1. The CDR3 runs 15 residues. The V segment lost 4 bases and the J segment 3 bases; nucleotides outside the gene matches: 5. CDR1 SEHNR and CDR2 FQNEAQ come from the germline V gene (reference sequence). CDR3 sequence: CASSSRGQPNEKLFF. The CDR3 nucleotides are TGTGCCAGCAGCTCTAGGGGACAGCCTAATGAAAAACTGTTTTTT.

The chain couples TRBV28 to TRBJ2-1; TRBD1 matches 7 bases. CDR1 and CDR2 (germline): MDHEN, SYDVKM. Unmatched junction bases numbered 5, after V lost 6 bases and J lost 0 bases. The CDR3 is 15 residues long. DNA for the CDR3: TGTGCCAGCAGGACCGGGACAGACTCCTACAATGAGCAGTTCTTC. Translating it yields CASRTGTDSYNEQFF.

The J gene is TRBJ2-3, the V gene TRBV4-3, with D tentatively TRBD2 (6 bases). V was shortened by 0 bases and J by 4 bases, with 11 bases between the two germline ends. This CDR3 spans 15 amino acids. Germline V lookup: CDR1 LGHNA, CDR2 YSLEER. The CDR3: CASSQDHGGADTQYF. In DNA, the CDR3 is TGCGCCAGCAGCCAAGATCATGGCGGGGCAGATACGCAGTATTTT.

The chain joins TRBV29-1 to TRBJ1-2; no clear D. Germline values: CDR1 SQVTM, CDR2 ANQGSEA. Trimming removed 5 bases from V and 7 bases from J, with 11 bases in between. The CDR3 runs 11 residues. The CDR3 DNA sequence: TGCAGCGTTATGGCTGTCTCTGGCTACACCTTC. Its translation is CSVMAVSGYTF.

V and J are TRBV6-4 and TRBJ2-3; maybe TRBD2 (5 bases). The V and J ends lost 2 bases and 2 bases respectively, with 8 bases between them. Germline V gene data show CDR1 as MRHNA and CDR2 as SNTAGT. The CDR3 is 14 amino acids. The CDR3 is CASSDRGYTDTQYF. CDR3 DNA: TGTGCCAGCAGTGACCGGGGATACACAGATACGCAGTATTTT.

The rearrangement uses TRBV4-2 and TRBJ1-2; 10 nucleotides align to TRBD1. CDR3 length: 15 residues. With V trimmed by 5 bases and J by 2 bases, 5 bases remained unmatched. Per the germline V gene, CDR1 is LGHNA and CDR2 is YNFKEQ. Written as DNA, the CDR3 is TGTGCCAGCAGCTCGGGGACAGGGGCCAACTATGGCTACACCTTC. Amino acid sequence: CASSSGTGANYGYTF.

The chain couples TRBV9 to TRBJ1-2; possible D gene TRBD1, 5 bases. This CDR3 is 14 amino acids long. V was cut by 0 bases and J by 4 bases, with 10 bases left in between. From germline, CDR1 is SGDLS and CDR2 YYNGEE. The CDR3 nucleotides read TGTGCCAGCAGCGTAGCTGACAGTTTCTATGGCTACACCTTC. Amino acids: CASSVADSFYGYTF.

Only one count was recorded for this clone. This chain connects TRBV7-9 to TRBJ1-2; 9 bases align to TRBD1. The J segment lost 2 bases and the V segment lost 1 base, leaving 8 bases of the junction unmatched. The CDR3 is 17 residues long. Per the germline V gene, CDR1 is SEHNR and CDR2 is FQNEAQ (reference sequence). CDR3 loop: CASSLVPMGQGNYGYTF. The CDR3 bases are TGTGCCAGCAGCTTAGTCCCAATGGGACAGGGAAACTATGGCTACACCTTC.

The chain is built from TRBV9 and TRBJ2-7; TRBD2 is a possible D gene (6 bases). The CDR3 is 14 residues long. Trimming removed 6 bases at V and 0 bases at J, with 13 bases between. Germline V lookup: CDR1 SGDLS, CDR2 YYNGEE. CDR3 in amino acids: CASTKDYLSYEQYF. The CDR3, as DNA: TGTGCCAGCACCAAGGACTACCTCTCCTACGAGCAGTACTTC.

The CDR3 here is CASSVVGASGRASSTDTQYF. Here the CDR3 DNA reads TGTGCCAGCAGCGTAGTTGGGGCTAGCGGGAGGGCCTCGAGCACAGATACGCAGTATTTT. This chain links TRBV9 with TRBJ2-3, with TRBD2 matching over 12 bases. Unmatched junction bases numbered 11, after V lost 0 bases and J lost 0 bases. The germline V gene encodes CDR1 SGDLS and CDR2 YYNGEE. The CDR3 is 20 amino acids.

This clone has only a few counts. The gene calls are TRBV3-1 (or the pseudogene TRBV3-2) and TRBJ2-1; 8 bases fit TRBD2. Trimming removed 0 bases from V and 15 bases from J; junction bases left unmatched: 10. The CDR3 runs to 14 residues. Germline assignment: CDR1 LGHDT and CDR2 YNNKEL (reference sequence). In DNA, the CDR3 is TGTGCCAGCAGCCAAGAAAGGGAAGCGGGAGCTCGGTTCTTC. Translating it yields CASSQEREAGARFF.

V and J are TRBV9 and TRBJ1-3; D perhaps matches TRBD1 (5 bases). V was shortened by 0 bases and J by 0 bases, with 13 bases between the two germline ends. The CDR3 has 17 residues. Germline V gene data show CDR1 as SGDLS and CDR2 as YYNGEE. The DNA for the CDR3 is TGTGCCAGCAGCGTAGCGGGGGAGGGGTTCTCTGGAAACACCATATATTTT. Translated: CASSVAGEGFSGNTIYF.

The V call is TRBV5-4, the J call TRBJ2-1; 7 bases are a match to TRBD1. This CDR3 has 16 amino acids. The germline gives CDR1 SGHNT, CDR2 YYREEE (reference sequence). With V trimmed by 3 bases and J by 8 bases, 14 bases remained unmatched. The DNA of the CDR3 is TGTGCCAGCAGCTCTTTTCCCGGGGACAGAGTGGATGAGCAGTTCTTC. Translation gives CASSSFPGDRVDEQFF. The full variable domain, rest sourced from reference TRBV5-4 and TRBJ2-1, is ETGVTQSPTHLIKTRGQQVTLRCSSQSGHNTVSWYQQALGQGPQFIFQYYREEENGRGNFPPRFSGLQFPNYSSELNVNALELDDSALYLCASSSFPGDRVDEQFFGPGTRLTVL.

The gene calls are TRBV28 and TRBJ2-7; TRBD2 agrees at 14 bases. Germline values: CDR1 MDHEN, CDR2 SYDVKM. V was clipped by 6 bases and J by 2 bases; unmatched bases: 9. This CDR3 has 17 residues. The CDR3 DNA reads TGTGCCAGCAGACACCGGCCGGGACTAGCGGGGGCCTACGAGCAGTACTTC. Translating it yields CASRHRPGLAGAYEQYF.

In its sample, this clone was seen once. The V gene is TRBV6-5, the J gene TRBJ1-3; tentatively, D is TRBD1 (6 bases). CDR3 size: 15 residues. Germline loops: CDR1 MNHEY, CDR2 SVGAGI. The V end lost 6 bases, the J end lost 0 bases, and 12 bases lay between the germline ends. The CDR3 coding sequence is TGTGCCAGCAGGTTACAGGGAAGCTCTGGAAACACCATATATTTT. It yields the protein CASRLQGSSGNTIYF.

This clone occurred a few times. This rearrangement joins TRBV5-1 to TRBJ1-2; D ambiguous. There are 12 residues in the CDR3. CDR1 is SGHRS and CDR2 is YFSETQ in the germline V gene. Trimming stripped 0 bases from V and 4 bases from J, with 4 bases between. The CDR3: CASSLDSYGYTF. CDR3 in DNA: TGCGCCAGCAGCTTGGACAGCTATGGCTACACCTTC. Supplemented by reference TRBV5-1 and TRBJ1-2, the full variable domain reads KAGVTQTPRYLIKTRGQQVTLSCSPISGHRSVSWYQQTPGQGLQFLFEYFSETQRNKGNFPGRFSGRQFSNSRSEMNVSTLELGDSALYLCASSLDSYGYTFGSGTRLTVV.

Here the CDR3 reads CAINMDRGANTGELFF. The DNA for the CDR3 is TGTGCCATCAATATGGACAGGGGCGCTAACACCGGGGAGCTGTTTTTT. The chain joins TRBV10-3 to TRBJ2-2; TRBD1 matches at 9 bases. J lost 2 bases, V lost 7 bases, and 8 bases had no gene match. The CDR3 runs to 16 residues. Germline V gene data show CDR1 as ENHRY and CDR2 as SYGVKD.

The genes are TRBV27 and TRBJ2-2; D uncertain. The CDR3 consists of 15 residues. Germline V gene lookup returns CDR1 MNHEY and CDR2 SMNVEV (reference sequence). V lost 4 bases, J lost 5 bases, and 14 bases lay in between. This CDR3 reads CASSSLGLVTGELFF. The CDR3 DNA is TGTGCCAGCAGTTCTCTAGGCCTCGTAACCGGGGAGCTGTTTTTT.